This entry concerns a single T cell receptor beta chain. In the original workflow: How many nucleated cells were present was estimated from reference gene primer amplification. Measured with immunoSEQ multiplex PCR; TCRdb has only the in-frame clones, and not every one. V, J and clone size are taken as reported in that table, and D and trimming were inferred from the DNA itself. The sample yields a few hundred thousand clones, around 92% seen once. The CDR3 totals 15 residues. Germline V gene data show CDR1 as ENHRY and CDR2 as SYGVKD. V lost 10 bases, J lost 2 bases, and 19 bases lay in between. The sample originates from a study of blood T cell repertoires in COVID-19. At the level of the study: COVID-19 samples from acute and convalescent phases originated in the United States, Italy and Spain. The cDNA or gDNA used as material had been derived from T cells, B-cell-depleted T cells, or PBMCs.

Cohorts were based on clinical histories the participants reported. The genes are TRBV10-3 and TRBJ2-3; a possible D gene is TRBD1 (5 bases). The clonotype originates from a woman in her twenties or thirties who had recovered from COVID-19. The sequenced material came from PBMCs or T cells enriched from blood (not recorded which). For the CDR3, the DNA is TGTGCCACAAGAAGGTCGGACACCTACACAGATACGCAGTATTTT. This translates into CATRRSDTYTDTQYF.